Detailed here is one T cell receptor (beta chain). The data were taken from a study of blood T cell repertoires in COVID-19. Study information: From T cells, B-cell-depleted T cells, or PBMCs came the material, which was cDNA or gDNA.

Seattle researchers signed up patients amid active infection and tracked them longitudinally. The table came from immunoSEQ multiplex PCR; TCRdb's copy has only in-frame clones and leaves some out. The table lists 400,000 to 450,000 clones, about 89% of them singletons. The CDR3 consists of 21 residues. Per the germline V gene, CDR1 is MNHNS and CDR2 is SASEGT. With V trimmed by 1 base and J by 5 bases, 22 bases remained unmatched. Sequencing was performed on peripheral blood. The receptor's source is a woman aged 35 to 49 with COVID-19, enrolled during active disease. The chain couples TRBV6-1 to TRBJ1-4; TRBD1 matches at 7 bases. The CDR3 loop is CASSEGVGGPYYTYINEKLFF. CDR3 sequence (DNA): TGTGCCAGCAGTGAAGGGGTAGGGGGCCCCTATTACACCTATATAAATGAAAAACTGTTTTTT.